The TCR beta chain under discussion was sequenced for a study of blood T cell repertoires in COVID-19. Whole-study context: Material from acute and convalescent COVID-19 was sourced from the United States, Italy and Spain. The analysed material was cDNA or gDNA that came from T cells, B-cell-depleted T cells, or PBMCs.

In the authors' methods: Reference gene primer amplification gave nucleated cell count estimates. TCRdb's table, derived via immunoSEQ multiplex PCR, lists solely in-frame clones and lacks some. From that table come the V and J calls and clone size; the DNA was used to work out D and trimming. Of approximately 150,000 clones in the sample, 84% were seen once. The CDR3 contains 17 residues. The ends were cut back, 2 bases at V and 2 bases at J, with 18 bases in the middle. Germline-derived CDR1 and CDR2 are SEHNR and FQNEAQ (reference sequence). The receptor was derived from a woman in her forties or fifties in a cohort sampled during active or convalescent COVID-19. Material for sequencing was peripheral blood. V usage is TRBV7-9 and J usage is TRBJ1-1; TRBD1 is a possible D gene (5 bases). CDR3 loop: CASSLKGSGGLNTEAFF. The CDR3 DNA reads as TGTGCCAGCAGCTTAAAAGGTTCGGGGGGACTTAACACTGAAGCTTTCTTT.